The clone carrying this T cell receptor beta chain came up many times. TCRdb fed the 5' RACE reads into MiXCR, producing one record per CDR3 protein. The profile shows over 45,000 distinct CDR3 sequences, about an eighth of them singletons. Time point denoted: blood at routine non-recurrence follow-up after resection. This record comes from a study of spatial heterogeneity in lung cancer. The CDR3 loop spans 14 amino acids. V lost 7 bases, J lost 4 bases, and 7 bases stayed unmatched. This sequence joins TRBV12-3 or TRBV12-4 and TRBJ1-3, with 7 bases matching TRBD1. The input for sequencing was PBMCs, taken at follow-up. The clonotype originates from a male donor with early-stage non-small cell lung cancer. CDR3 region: CASTRTGFGNTIYF. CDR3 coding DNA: TGTGCCAGCACTCGGACAGGCTTCGGAAACACCATATATTTT.